Listed below are T cell receptor beta chains from one sample, sequenced in a study of cytomegalovirus exposure and HLA in healthy donors. TCRdb keeps only in-frame clones here, not all; method: immunoSEQ multiplex PCR. This table holds about 130,000 clones, around 80% found once. Specimen: PBMCs. The receptors were sampled from a man aged 25 to 40 in good health and CMV-seronegative. Both conserved end residues are part of each CDR3. Fields, in order: V gene, J gene, clone size, D gene, CDR3 protein, CDR3 DNA. A D gene is named only where the DNA matches it firmly. The listing skips clone size in some rows; elsewhere it reads once, few, many or a size class.

V gene: TRBV6-6; J gene: TRBJ2-7; clone size: .; D gene: TRBD1; CDR3 protein: CASRQRVQGSFDEQYF; CDR3 DNA: TGTGCCAGCAGACAACGGGTACAGGGGAGCTTCGACGAGCAGTACTTC
V gene: TRBV28; J gene: TRBJ1-2; clone size: .; D gene: TRBD1; CDR3 protein: CASSSGTGGGYTF; CDR3 DNA: TGTGCCAGCAGCTCCGGGACAGGGGGTGGCTACACCTTC
V gene: TRBV19; J gene: TRBJ1-5; clone size: once; D gene: .; CDR3 protein: CASSMALRGNQPQHF; CDR3 DNA: TGTGCCAGTAGTATGGCGCTTCGGGGCAATCAGCCCCAGCATTTT
V gene: TRBV28; J gene: TRBJ2-1; clone size: .; D gene: TRBD2; CDR3 protein: CASRQAGASYNEQFF; CDR3 DNA: TGTGCCAGCAGGCAGGCGGGAGCGTCCTACAATGAGCAGTTCTTC
V gene: TRBV6-4; J gene: TRBJ2-1; clone size: .; D gene: TRBD1; CDR3 protein: CASSLETGAYNEQFF; CDR3 DNA: TGTGCCAGCAGTTTGGAAACAGGGGCTTACAATGAGCAGTTCTTC
V gene: TRBV6-5; J gene: TRBJ1-1; clone size: .; D gene: .; CDR3 protein: CASSYVGGEAFF; CDR3 DNA: TGTGCCAGCAGTTACGTCGGAGGAGAAGCTTTCTTT
V gene: TRBV28; J gene: TRBJ1-1; clone size: .; D gene: .; CDR3 protein: CASSLLQGPEAFF; CDR3 DNA: TGTGCCAGCAGTTTGTTACAGGGACCCGAAGCTTTCTTT
V gene: TRBV29-1; J gene: TRBJ2-1; clone size: .; D gene: TRBD2; CDR3 protein: CSVHSGRGYNEQFF; CDR3 DNA: TGCAGCGTTCATAGCGGGAGAGGCTACAATGAGCAGTTCTTC
V gene: TRBV4-1; J gene: TRBJ1-1; clone size: few; D gene: .; CDR3 protein: CASSTSRRARTEAFF; CDR3 DNA: TGCGCCAGCAGCACTTCTAGGAGGGCTCGGACTGAAGCTTTCTTT
V gene: TRBV6-5; J gene: TRBJ1-3; clone size: once; D gene: .; CDR3 protein: CASSYSGGSGNTIYF; CDR3 DNA: TGTGCCAGCAGTTACTCAGGGGGCTCTGGAAACACCATATATTTT
V gene: TRBV5-4; J gene: TRBJ2-7; clone size: .; D gene: TRBD1; CDR3 protein: CASSLGTGTTYEQYF; CDR3 DNA: TGTGCCAGCAGCTTGGGGACAGGAACAACCTACGAGCAGTACTTC
V gene: TRBV7-2; J gene: TRBJ2-3; clone size: .; D gene: TRBD1; CDR3 protein: CASSLLGGADTQYF; CDR3 DNA: TGTGCCAGCAGCCTCTTAGGGGGCGCAGATACGCAGTATTTT
V gene: TRBV28; J gene: TRBJ1-4; clone size: .; D gene: .; CDR3 protein: CASSLGAGGEKLFF; CDR3 DNA: TGTGCCAGCAGTTTGGGGGCGGGTGGTGAAAAACTGTTTTTT
V gene: TRBV15; J gene: TRBJ1-3; clone size: .; D gene: .; CDR3 protein: CATSRWRDLPGEVYF; CDR3 DNA: TGTGCCACCAGCAGGTGGAGGGACTTACCGGGGGAGGTATATTTT
V gene: TRBV4-1; J gene: TRBJ2-7; clone size: .; D gene: .; CDR3 protein: CASSQASSAYEQYF; CDR3 DNA: TGCGCCAGCAGCCAAGCCTCCTCCGCCTACGAGCAGTACTTC
V gene: TRBV7-6; J gene: TRBJ2-7; clone size: once; D gene: TRBD1; CDR3 protein: CASSLAGQGVREQYF; CDR3 DNA: TGTGCCAGCAGCTTAGCGGGACAGGGGGTACGGGAGCAGTACTTC
V gene: TRBV28; J gene: TRBJ2-7; clone size: .; D gene: TRBD1; CDR3 protein: CASRRQGAGEQYF; CDR3 DNA: TGTGCCAGCAGAAGACAGGGGGCAGGGGAGCAGTACTTC
V gene: TRBV5-1; J gene: TRBJ2-1; clone size: .; D gene: TRBD2; CDR3 protein: CASRGRTSGGSSYNEQFF; CDR3 DNA: TGCGCCAGCAGGGGGAGGACTAGCGGGGGGAGCTCCTACAATGAGCAGTTCTTC
V gene: TRBV7-8; J gene: TRBJ2-6; clone size: .; D gene: TRBD1; CDR3 protein: CASSLRQGAPGANVLTF; CDR3 DNA: TGTGCCAGCAGCTTAAGACAGGGGGCGCCCGGGGCCAACGTCCTGACTTTC
V gene: TRBV13; J gene: TRBJ2-7; clone size: few; D gene: .; CDR3 protein: CASSLAQDYEQYF; CDR3 DNA: TGTGCCAGCAGCTTAGCACAGGACTACGAGCAGTACTTC